The T cell receptor beta chain described here comes from a study of CD8 T cells in ankylosing spondylitis. Whole-study results and caveats: Disease-associated clonotypes exhibited CD8+ identity and were relatively infrequent in peripheral blood.

A single record per CDR3 protein comes from TCRdb applying MiXCR to the 5' RACE reads. The data show about 150,000 distinct CDR3 sequences, with roughly an eighth seen just once and around 4.1% held by the top ten. The junction had 5 bases not matched to a gene; V was cut back by 6 bases and J by 1 base. CDR1 is ENHRY and CDR2 is SYGVKD in the germline V gene. CDR3 length: 15 amino acids. At least ten counts were recorded for this clonotype. Its matching antigen is unknown. The V and J genes are TRBV10-3 and TRBJ2-3, with 9 bases identical to TRBD1. This TCR was recovered from a female donor with ankylosing spondylitis or in good health (not recorded which). The sample was blood, either unsorted or a sorted T cell fraction (not recorded which). The CDR3, as DNA: TGTGCCATCAGCCTGGGACAGGGAGGCACAGATACGCAGTATTTT. Residues: CAISLGQGGTDTQYF.